These 18 T cell receptor beta chains share one sample of origin, sequenced in a study (dated by TCRdb to the mid-2010s). Libraries were constructed by 5' RACE. TCRdb names Illumina MiSeq as the instrument used. In-frame beta chains were kept once TCRdb had trimmed the public reads at Q25 with fastp and called clones with MiXCR. Each CDR3 protein gets just one entry, which takes the most common genes and DNA from the rows behind it. The sample data list around 9,000 distinct CDR3 sequences, and around a third of these were observed just once. The ten top clones hold roughly 5% of the sample. Cells that were CD4+CD25+CD127-/low were isolated as Tregs. Sequencing input: Tregs sorted from blood. The source is a female donor with breast cancer.

The J gene is TRBJ1-1, the V gene TRBV6-6; D may be TRBD1 (5 bases). CDR1 is MNHNY, CDR2 SVGAGI, per germline (reference sequence). V was pared by 5 bases and J by 1 base, with 8 bases between. This CDR3 is 13 amino acids long. The CDR3 DNA follows: TGTGCCAGCAGTCCCAGGGAGAACACTGAAGCTTTCTTT. Amino acids: CASSPRENTEAFF.

V is TRBV4-2 and J is TRBJ1-5; 8 bases align to TRBD1. V lost 2 bases, J lost 7 bases, and 7 bases stayed unmatched. There are 15 residues in the CDR3. CDR1 and CDR2 (germline): LGHNA, YNFKEQ. The CDR3 spells CASSQKQGARQPQHF. DNA of the CDR3: TGTGCCAGCAGCCAAAAGCAGGGGGCGCGACAGCCCCAGCATTTT.

The V and J genes are TRBV20-1 and TRBJ2-1; possibly TRBD1 for D (5 bases). This CDR3 comprises 16 residues. CDR1 and CDR2 from the germline V gene are DFQATT and SNEGSKA (reference sequence). Trimming took off 0 bases at V and 4 bases at J, with 16 bases between the two ends. The CDR3 loop is CSARDQFRVGYNEQFF. CDR3 bases: TGCAGTGCTAGAGATCAATTCAGGGTGGGGTACAATGAGCAGTTCTTC.

The V gene is TRBV18, the J gene TRBJ1-1, with TRBD1 identical over 7 bases. The ends lost 8 bases at V and 3 bases at J; junction bases unmatched: 3. CDR3 length: 12 amino acids. From germline, CDR1 is KGHSH and CDR2 LQKENI. In nucleotides, the CDR3 is TGTGCCAGCCGACAGGGCGACACTGAAGCTTTCTTT. This codes for CASRQGDTEAFF.

A few counts support this clonotype. The V gene is TRBV20-1, the J gene TRBJ1-1; D remains ambiguous. Germline V gene lookup returns CDR1 DFQATT and CDR2 SNEGSKA (reference sequence). The V gene lost 0 bases and the J gene lost 1 base, with 3 bases spanning the gap. The CDR3 is 12 residues long. As DNA, the CDR3 is TGCAGTGCTAGAGACCCGAACACTGAAGCTTTCTTT. Its translation: CSARDPNTEAFF.

By share, this clonotype ranks as medium-sized. V is TRBV28 and J is TRBJ2-5, with D perhaps given as TRBD1 or TRBD2 (5 bases each). The V end was cut by 5 bases, the J end by 5 bases, with 18 bases between. This CDR3 has 15 amino acids. The germline CDR1 and CDR2 sequences are MDHEN and SYDVKM. The DNA for the CDR3 is TGTGCCAGCAGTAATCCCTTTGGGGGTCGGGAGACCCAGTACTTC. As protein: CASSNPFGGRETQYF.

In the case of this clonotype: Just one base apart from a much larger clone, this may be a read error. This sequence joins TRBV5-6 and TRBJ2-1; D unclear. The V gene lost 0 bases and the J gene lost 16 bases, with 8 bases spanning the gap. This CDR3 is 10 amino acids long. Germline assignment: CDR1 SGHDT and CDR2 YYEEEE. The CDR3 sequence: CASSLGGFFF. The CDR3 bases are TGTGCCAGCAGCTTGGGTGGTTTCTTCTTC.

The gene calls are TRBV5-1 and TRBJ1-2, with 7 bases matching TRBD1. V shed 2 bases, J shed 0 bases, and the junction held 7 bases outside the gene matches. Germline V gene sequence: CDR1 SGHRS, CDR2 YFSETQ. The CDR3 consists of 16 residues. CDR3 sequence (DNA): TGCGCCAGCAGCTTAGAGACAGGGAGAACTAACTATGGCTACACCTTC. Protein sequence: CASSLETGRTNYGYTF.

On this clonotype itself: Mismatch with germline at one junction end may stem from a read error. The chain combines TRBV6-1 with TRBJ2-2; either TRBD1 or TRBD2 may fit D (5 bases each). CDR1 and CDR2 (germline): MNHNS, SASEGT. The length of the CDR3 is 15 residues. The CDR3 is CASSEFVDNTGELSF. The CDR3 DNA reads as TGTGCCAGCAGTGAATTTGTGGACAACACCGGGGAGCTGTCTTTT.

In this sample, this clonotype turned up a few times. The V and J genes are TRBV30 and TRBJ2-5; D might be TRBD2 (6 bases). The CDR3 is 12 residues long. The germline V and J ends were trimmed by 8 bases and 7 bases, with 17 bases remaining between them. Germline V CDR1 and CDR2: GTSNPN, SVGIG (reference sequence). CDR3: CAIAGIGGTQYF. Written as DNA, the CDR3 is TGTGCCATCGCCGGGATCGGGGGGACCCAGTACTTC. Full variable domain (missing parts from reference TRBV30 and TRBJ2-5): SQTIHQWPATLVQPVGSPLSLECTVEGTSNPNLYWYRQAAGRGLQLLFYSVGIGQISSEVPQNLSASRPQDRQFILSSKKLLLSDSGFYLCAIAGIGGTQYFGPGTRLLVL.

J is TRBJ2-1 and V is TRBV6-5; 9 bases match TRBD2. This CDR3 spans 14 amino acids. With V trimmed by 5 bases and J by 5 bases, 4 bases remained unmatched. Germline V gene data show CDR1 as MNHEY and CDR2 as SVGAGI. DNA for the CDR3: TGTGCCAGCAGTCATAGCGGGAGCCACAATGAGCAGTTCTTC. Its translation is CASSHSGSHNEQFF.

The chain links TRBV10-3 to TRBJ1-2, with a possible D match to TRBD1 (5 bases). This CDR3 contains 11 residues. V was shortened by 4 bases and J by 5 bases, with 5 bases between the two germline ends. Germline values: CDR1 ENHRY, CDR2 SYGVKD. CDR3 DNA sequence: TGTGCCATCAGTGCAGGGTATGGCTACACCTTC. It is translated as CAISAGYGYTF.

This clonotype has just a few counts. V and J are TRBV15 and TRBJ2-6, with TRBD2 matching 7 bases. Unmatched junction bases numbered 4, after V lost 8 bases and J lost 3 bases. The CDR3 sequence is 14 residues long. CDR1 is LNHNV and CDR2 is YYDKDF in the germline V gene (reference sequence). The CDR3 nucleotides are TGTGCCACCCGGAGGGACTATGGGGCCAACGTCCTGACTTTC. Its protein product is CATRRDYGANVLTF.

Sample share makes this clonotype medium-sized (0.01 to 0.1%). This chain links TRBV6-2 or TRBV6-3 with TRBJ1-2; no clear D gene. Per germline, CDR1 MNHEY and CDR2 SVGEGT. Trimming removed 5 bases at V and 6 bases at J, with 16 bases between. The CDR3 has 14 residues. The CDR3 sequence: CASSLADPHNGYTF. CDR3 DNA sequence: TGTGCCAGCAGTCTCGCAGACCCCCATAATGGCTACACCTTC.

The chain recombines TRBV18 with TRBJ2-2, with 7 bases identical to TRBD1. The J segment lost 0 bases and the V segment lost 3 bases, leaving 4 bases of the junction unmatched. This CDR3 region has 16 residues. CDR1 KGHSH and CDR2 LQKENI come from the germline V gene. The CDR3 reads CASSPRGQPNTGELFF. The CDR3 DNA reads as TGTGCCAGCTCACCCCGGGGACAGCCGAACACCGGGGAGCTGTTTTTT.

The count of this clonotype is one. This may be a read error, as it is one base from a much larger clone. J is TRBJ2-3 and V is TRBV3-2; TRBD2, the D gene given by the table, was not confirmed from the DNA. TRBV3-2 is a listed pseudogene. The CDR3 loop spans 17 amino acids. The CDR3 loop is CASSRASLAGYTDTQYF. CDR3 DNA sequence: TGTGCCAGCAGCCGAGCCTCACTAGCGGGTTACACAGATACGCAGTATTTT.

As regards this clonotype: The conserved phenylalanine or tryptophan is not found at the CDR3 terminus, so this likely reflects a read error. J is TRBJ1-4 and V is TRBV12-3 or TRBV12-4, with D perhaps TRBD1 (5 bases). The CDR3 loop spans 13 amino acids. V was clipped by 6 bases and J by 9 bases, with 14 bases between them. The chain's CDR3 is CASRRDYPQKLFL. As DNA, the CDR3 is TGTGCCAGCAGGCGGGACTATCCGCAAAAACTGTTTTTA.

The sample holds a few counts of this clonotype. For the CDR3, the DNA is TGTGCCAGCAGCAAAACTAGGACTAGCTCCTACGAGCAGTACTTC. This gives the protein CASSKTRTSSYEQYF. The J gene is TRBJ2-7, the V gene TRBV21-1; TRBD2, the table's D call, was not compared with the DNA. TRBV21-1 is shown as a pseudogene. The CDR3 loop spans 15 amino acids.